A selection of T cell receptor beta chains follows, all from one sample in a study of blood T cell repertoires in COVID-19. Generated by immunoSEQ multiplex PCR, the TCRdb table keeps only in-frame clones and is missing some. The sample includes some 300,000 clones, around 89% seen only once; the top ten take 0.95% to 1.3%. Sequencing input: peripheral blood. These receptors all come from a woman between 35 and 50 years old with COVID-19, enrolled during active disease. Each CDR3 is given with its conserved first and last residue.

J gene: TRBJ2-7
V gene: TRBV7-8
CDR3 length: 15
CDR3 protein: CASSREHRGAYEQYF

J gene: TRBJ2-5
V gene: TRBV10-3
CDR3 length: 12
CDR3 protein: CASGGIQETQYF

J gene: TRBJ2-2
V gene: TRBV5-1
CDR3 length: 14
CDR3 protein: CASSLAGNTGELFF

J gene: TRBJ2-1
V gene: TRBV11-2
CDR3 length: 18
CDR3 protein: CASSRQYTGTRAYNEQFF

J gene: TRBJ1-1
V gene: TRBV2
CDR3 length: 13
CDR3 protein: CASSEIGSGNHFF

J gene: TRBJ1-2
V gene: TRBV4-2
CDR3 length: 14
CDR3 protein: CASSQGGQANGYTF

J gene: TRBJ2-3
V gene: TRBV9
CDR3 length: 17
CDR3 protein: CASSVTDRGFVRDTQYF

J gene: TRBJ1-5
V gene: TRBV2
CDR3 length: 14
CDR3 protein: CASSGAGRNQPQHF

J gene: TRBJ2-7
V gene: TRBV7-6
CDR3 length: 17
CDR3 protein: CASSLSRTQSPVDEQYF

J gene: TRBJ2-2
V gene: TRBV19
CDR3 length: 18
CDR3 protein: CASSATPGTGGNTGELFF

J gene: TRBJ2-3
V gene: TRBV28
CDR3 length: 16
CDR3 protein: CASSLMGQGFTDTQYF

J gene: TRBJ2-7
V gene: TRBV12-3/TRBV12-4
CDR3 length: 12
CDR3 protein: CASSPGQITQYF

J gene: TRBJ1-2
V gene: TRBV19
CDR3 length: 14
CDR3 protein: CASSLRVANYGYTF

J gene: TRBJ2-1
V gene: TRBV6-4
CDR3 length: 14
CDR3 protein: CASSGAGGPVEQFF

J gene: TRBJ2-3
V gene: TRBV6-2/TRBV6-3
CDR3 length: 17
CDR3 protein: CASSPGFPLAGDDTQYF

J gene: TRBJ2-1
V gene: TRBV2
CDR3 length: 14
CDR3 protein: CASSRGLGLFEQFF

J gene: TRBJ2-3
V gene: TRBV24-1
CDR3 length: 15
CDR3 protein: CATSDGLAGGDTQYF

J gene: TRBJ2-1
V gene: TRBV19
CDR3 length: 15
CDR3 protein: CASSRTSGKGNEQFF

J gene: TRBJ1-1
V gene: TRBV9
CDR3 length: 14
CDR3 protein: CASSYVGKDTEAFF

J gene: TRBJ1-2
V gene: TRBV4-1
CDR3 length: 18
CDR3 protein: CASSHTGTGGSFNYGYTF

J gene: TRBJ1-1
V gene: TRBV7-2
CDR3 length: 15
CDR3 protein: CASSLLGTANTEAFF

J gene: TRBJ1-5
V gene: TRBV3-1/TRBV3-2
CDR3 length: 13
CDR3 protein: CASSQSRSQPQHF

J gene: TRBJ2-7
V gene: TRBV7-8
CDR3 length: 16
CDR3 protein: CASSLVSGRPSSEQYF

J gene: TRBJ2-1
V gene: TRBV27
CDR3 length: 15
CDR3 protein: CATQGRDQSYNEQFF

J gene: TRBJ2-7
V gene: TRBV7-8
CDR3 length: 14
CDR3 protein: CASSSGRRSYEQYF

J gene: TRBJ2-5
V gene: TRBV9
CDR3 length: 16
CDR3 protein: CASSIGLGTGGETQYF

J gene: TRBJ1-6
V gene: TRBV7-8
CDR3 length: 15
CDR3 protein: CASSPTTTGNSPLHF

J gene: TRBJ1-2
V gene: TRBV5-6
CDR3 length: 14
CDR3 protein: CASSPTQPSYGYTF

J gene: TRBJ2-5
V gene: TRBV24-1
CDR3 length: 12
CDR3 protein: CATSDSSETQYF

J gene: TRBJ1-1
V gene: TRBV19
CDR3 length: 14
CDR3 protein: CASRAPGQNTEAFF

J gene: TRBJ2-3
V gene: TRBV7-2
CDR3 length: 15
CDR3 protein: CASSLVARVADTQYF

J gene: TRBJ1-5
V gene: TRBV4-1
CDR3 length: 15
CDR3 protein: CASSQMGQSNQPQHF

J gene: TRBJ2-4
V gene: TRBV4-1
CDR3 length: 15
CDR3 protein: CASSQGLAAKNIQYF

J gene: TRBJ1-2
V gene: TRBV5-1
CDR3 length: 15
CDR3 protein: CASSLVGGSNYGYTF

J gene: TRBJ2-5
V gene: TRBV7-6
CDR3 length: 15
CDR3 protein: CASSSWTGNQETQYF

J gene: TRBJ1-1
V gene: TRBV9
CDR3 length: 13
CDR3 protein: CASSVDSAGPAFF

J gene: TRBJ2-1
V gene: TRBV28
CDR3 length: 14
CDR3 protein: CATQGTVSYNEQFF

J gene: TRBJ2-7
V gene: TRBV7-3
CDR3 length: 13
CDR3 protein: CASSFGLSYEQYF

J gene: TRBJ1-2
V gene: TRBV4-1
CDR3 length: 14
CDR3 protein: CASSRETGTDGYTF

J gene: TRBJ1-2
V gene: TRBV4-2
CDR3 length: 20
CDR3 protein: CASSLMEGGTGGLGNYGYTF

J gene: TRBJ2-7
V gene: TRBV13
CDR3 length: 14
CDR3 protein: CASSSPRDSYEQYF

J gene: TRBJ1-6
V gene: TRBV27
CDR3 length: 17
CDR3 protein: CASSWIPGTGNNSPLHF

J gene: TRBJ1-2
V gene: TRBV4-1
CDR3 length: 15
CDR3 protein: CASSQGTGGVYGYTF

J gene: TRBJ2-7
V gene: TRBV10-3
CDR3 length: 18
CDR3 protein: CAISEVLGGGPNNYEQYF

J gene: TRBJ2-5
V gene: TRBV5-6
CDR3 length: 14
CDR3 protein: CASPWGPAQETQYF

J gene: TRBJ2-3
V gene: TRBV2
CDR3 length: 13
CDR3 protein: CASSPRLGDTQYF

J gene: TRBJ2-7
V gene: TRBV6-2/TRBV6-3
CDR3 length: 18
CDR3 protein: CASSYYTRLAGGAYEQYF

J gene: TRBJ2-7
V gene: TRBV11-2
CDR3 length: 11
CDR3 protein: CASSQNYEQYF

J gene: TRBJ1-3
V gene: TRBV5-5
CDR3 length: 12
CDR3 protein: CASSLLGGTIYF

J gene: TRBJ1-1
V gene: TRBV2
CDR3 length: 13
CDR3 protein: CASRITQGAEAFF

J gene: TRBJ1-5
V gene: TRBV5-4
CDR3 length: 13
CDR3 protein: CASSLEPDQPQHF

J gene: TRBJ2-1
V gene: TRBV5-1
CDR3 length: 14
CDR3 protein: CASSIGGFSNEQFF

J gene: TRBJ1-1
V gene: TRBV3-1/TRBV3-2
CDR3 length: 15
CDR3 protein: CASSQGRQGNTEAFF

J gene: TRBJ1-2
V gene: TRBV11-2
CDR3 length: 14
CDR3 protein: CASSLSDRGQGYTF

J gene: TRBJ2-1
V gene: TRBV5-6
CDR3 length: 16
CDR3 protein: CASSLGLSGGHNEQFF

J gene: TRBJ2-5
V gene: TRBV7-2
CDR3 length: 19
CDR3 protein: CASSLARFAGGMSGETQYF

J gene: TRBJ1-2
V gene: TRBV6-4
CDR3 length: 14
CDR3 protein: CASSDSETGEGYTF

J gene: TRBJ2-5
V gene: TRBV5-4
CDR3 length: 15
CDR3 protein: CASSPRLGTQETQYF